The 29 T cell receptor beta chains given below trace back to one sample, sequenced in a study of blood T cells in healthy people across ages. Through a sample-barcoded 5' primer and a J-beta primer mix, a second PCR was run for roughly 7 to 11 cycles. One entry per CDR3 protein results from TCRdb running MiXCR on the 5' RACE reads. Found here are around 1,500,000 distinct CDR3 sequences, 25% to 30% of them singletons; the top ten hold over 7%. Input material: blood. Receptors were obtained from a woman younger than 45 in good health.

This clonotype was seen only a few times. V gene TRBV9 combines with J gene TRBJ2-1, with TRBD2 identical over 8 bases. Trimming took 3 bases from V and 13 from J; bases not matched to a gene: 12. This CDR3 is built from 14 residues. The germline CDR1 and CDR2 sequences are SGDLS and YYNGEE. The CDR3 loop is CASSANGGAFIQFF. As DNA, the CDR3 is TGTGCCAGCAGCGCAAACGGGGGGGCTTTTATTCAGTTCTTC.

The chain recombines TRBV4-1 with TRBJ1-3, with 7 bases matching TRBD1. This CDR3 is 16 amino acids long. Germline trimming cut 1 base from V and 4 bases from J; bases unmatched to any gene: 7. Per the germline V gene, CDR1 is MGHRA and CDR2 is YSYEKL. CDR3 sequence: CASSQADRARGNTIYF. The DNA of the CDR3 is TGCGCCAGCAGCCAAGCTGACAGGGCCAGAGGAAACACCATATATTTT.

This clonotype was detected only a few times. The rearrangement links TRBV4-3 to TRBJ2-1; the match to TRBD2 covers 14 bases. The germline CDR1 and CDR2 sequences are LGHNA and YSLEER. V was clipped by 3 bases and J by 6 bases; unmatched bases: 7. The CDR3 covers 17 residues. The CDR3 DNA follows: TGCGCCAGCAGCCAGGGAAGACTAGCGGGAGGGCTCAATGAGCAGTTCTTC. This gives the protein CASSQGRLAGGLNEQFF.

This clonotype showed up just a few times. The chain couples TRBV5-5 to TRBJ2-2; D gene uncertain. Looked up from germline, CDR1 is SGHKS and CDR2 is YYEKEE (reference sequence). This CDR3 has 15 amino acids. The ends were cut back, 2 bases at V and 0 bases at J, with 8 bases in the middle. CDR3 amino acids: CASSLTGPNTGELFF. The CDR3 DNA reads TGTGCCAGCAGCTTAACCGGGCCGAACACCGGGGAGCTGTTTTTT. The full variable domain, rest sourced from reference TRBV5-5 and TRBJ2-2, is DAGVTQSPTHLIKTRGQQVTLRCSPISGHKSVSWYQQVLGQGPQFIFQYYEKEERGRGNFPDRFSARQFPNYSSELNVNALLLGDSALYLCASSLTGPNTGELFFGEGSRLTVL.

The rearrangement joins TRBV7-2 to TRBJ2-7; 8 nucleotides line up with TRBD2. Germline CDR1 SGHTA, CDR2 FQGNSA. V gave up 2 bases and J gave up 3 bases; unmatched junction bases: 9. This CDR3 spans 16 amino acids. The CDR3 DNA is TGTGCCAGCAGCTTACGACCGGGACTAGGAATCTACGAGCAGTACTTC. Translation: CASSLRPGLGIYEQYF.

This clonotype was seen ten or more times. V and J are TRBV6-1 and TRBJ2-7; D may be TRBD2 (6 bases). Germline V gene lookup returns CDR1 MNHNS and CDR2 SASEGT. With 8 bases removed from V and 3 bases from J, the gap between germline ends came to 23 bases. This CDR3 region has 16 residues. The CDR3: CASGGWVPTLNYEQYF. The DNA for the CDR3 is TGTGCCAGCGGGGGGTGGGTCCCGACCCTGAACTACGAGCAGTACTTC.

The chain employs TRBV5-1 and TRBJ1-1; D is perhaps TRBD1 (5 bases). The V end was cut by 5 bases, the J end by 4 bases, with 12 bases between. Germline CDR1 is SGHRS and CDR2 is YFSETQ. CDR3 length equals 13 residues. In DNA form, the CDR3 reads TGCGCCAGCAGGGGAGGGACCACCACTGAAGCTTTCTTT. Protein product: CASRGGTTTEAFF.

As to this clonotype: A much larger clone differs by one base, so this may be a read error. CDR3 bases: TGTGCCAGCAGCTTAAACCCGGGACCAATGATCGATGAGCAGTTCTTC. Translated, it gives CASSLNPGPMIDEQFF. V gene TRBV7-2 combines with J gene TRBJ2-1; D is possibly TRBD1 or TRBD2 (5 bases each). Trimming pared 2 bases from V and 8 bases from J, leaving 19 bases between. CDR1 SGHTA and CDR2 FQGNSA come from the germline V gene. The CDR3 sequence is 16 residues long.

The chain is built from TRBV7-2 and TRBJ2-3, with 16 bases identical to TRBD2. The CDR3 has 17 amino acids. Germline assignment: CDR1 SGHTA and CDR2 FQGNSA. Trimming cost V 5 bases and J 7 bases; bases outside gene matches: 9. Here the CDR3 DNA reads TGTGCCAGCAGCCCGGGACTAGCGGGAGGGCCGAGAAATACGCAGTATTTT. It encodes CASSPGLAGGPRNTQYF.

This clonotype was detected a few times. The CDR3: CASSPRTGEGYGYTF. The CDR3 DNA sequence: TGTGCCAGCAGCCCGAGGACAGGGGAAGGCTATGGCTACACCTTC. The gene calls are TRBV9 and TRBJ1-2; 9 nucleotides agree with TRBD1. The ends lost 4 bases at V and 4 bases at J; junction bases unmatched: 8. Per the germline V gene, CDR1 is SGDLS and CDR2 is YYNGEE. The CDR3 loop spans 15 amino acids. Using reference TRBV9 and TRBJ1-2 for the parts outside the CDR3, the full variable domain is DSGVTQTPKHLITATGQRVTLRCSPRSGDLSVYWYQQSLDQGLQFLIQYYNGEERAKGNILERFSAQQFPDLHSELNLSSLELGDSALYFCASSPRTGEGYGYTFGSGTRLTVV.

The V gene is TRBV18, the J gene TRBJ1-6; 9 positions match TRBD1. Germline V gene sequence: CDR1 KGHSH, CDR2 LQKENI. There are 14 residues in the CDR3. J gave up 5 bases and V 8 bases, and 4 bases lay outside the gene matches. CDR3 sequence reads: CASTRQGDNSPLHF. The CDR3 coding sequence is TGTGCCAGCACGCGACAGGGGGATAATTCACCCCTCCACTTT.

V and J are TRBV27 and TRBJ2-1; D is unclear. CDR3 size: 13 residues. CDR1 and CDR2 (germline): MNHEY, SMNVEV (reference sequence). Between the trimmed V and J ends, which lost 2 bases and 8 bases, there was a span of 10 bases. The CDR3 region is CASSLRVGYEQFF. CDR3 nucleotide sequence: TGTGCCAGCAGTTTACGGGTTGGATATGAGCAGTTCTTC.

This clonotype turned up a few times. The rearrangement uses TRBV29-1 and TRBJ1-5; D uncertain. V was cut by 5 bases and J by 3 bases, with 14 bases left in between. This CDR3 is built from 14 residues. Germline assignment: CDR1 SQVTM and CDR2 ANQGSEA. The CDR3: CSVSRGGPNQPQHF. The CDR3 coding sequence is TGCAGCGTTTCACGGGGAGGGCCCAATCAGCCCCAGCATTTT.

The chain combines TRBV5-1 with TRBJ1-1; D is perhaps TRBD1 (5 bases). The CDR3 is 13 amino acids. The germline V gene encodes CDR1 SGHRS and CDR2 YFSETQ. V shed 4 bases and J shed 8 bases, with 15 bases lying between them. The DNA for the CDR3 is TGCGCCAGCAGCCCTCCGGGACGGCGAGAAGCTTTCTTT. Translated: CASSPPGRREAFF.

This clonotype was counted a few times. The chain couples TRBV20-1 to TRBJ2-4; D perhaps matches TRBD2 (6 bases). This CDR3 comprises 16 residues. Germline CDR1 reads DFQATT; CDR2 reads SNEGSKA (reference sequence). The V gene lost 0 bases and the J gene lost 0 bases, with 12 bases spanning the gap. This CDR3 is CSARDVRAGAKNIQYF. The CDR3 nucleotides read TGCAGTGCTAGAGATGTTCGAGCGGGAGCCAAAAACATTCAGTACTTC.

The chain uses TRBV7-9 and TRBJ2-1; 14 bases fit TRBD2. V shed 3 bases and J 5 bases; nucleotides not matched to a gene: 6. CDR1 is SEHNR and CDR2 is FQNEAQ in the germline V gene (reference sequence). The CDR3 consists of 17 residues. The CDR3 sequence is CASSFSTSGGAHNEQFF. In DNA, the CDR3 is TGTGCCAGCAGCTTCTCGACTAGCGGGGGGGCCCACAATGAGCAGTTCTTC.

This clonotype was detected a few times. The rearrangement links TRBV6-5 to TRBJ2-3; TRBD1 might be the D (6 bases). This CDR3 comprises 14 residues. V dropped 7 bases and J dropped 4 bases, with 15 bases sitting between them. CDR1 and CDR2 from the germline V gene are MNHEY and SVGAGI. The CDR3 DNA is TGTGCCAGCACCGTAGGGCAGGGGCCAGATACGCAGTATTTT. Translated: CASTVGQGPDTQYF.

The gene calls are TRBV20-1 and TRBJ2-5; TRBD2 is a possible D gene (5 bases). TRBJ2-7 matches the DNA end more closely, so the J call is doubtful. Germline CDR1 is DFQATT and CDR2 is SNEGSKA (reference sequence). The CDR3 contains 13 residues. CDR3 amino acids: CSARARMGSEQYF. The CDR3 nucleotides are TGCAGTGCTAGAGCGAGGATGGGGAGCGAGCAGTACTTC.

The chain employs TRBV5-1 and TRBJ1-2; maybe TRBD1 (5 bases). This CDR3 contains 15 residues. Germline V gives CDR1 SGHRS, CDR2 YFSETQ. V gave up 0 bases and J gave up 7 bases, with 16 bases separating them. DNA for the CDR3: TGCGCCAGCAGCTTGGAGGTCCCGGATGGGGGTGGCTACACCTTC. It codes for CASSLEVPDGGGYTF.

This clonotype turned up a few times. The chain recombines TRBV20-1 with TRBJ2-1; 10 positions agree with TRBD2. The CDR3 extends over 13 amino acids. Per germline, CDR1 DFQATT and CDR2 SNEGSKA (reference sequence). CDR3 DNA: TGCAGCAGCGGGAGGGCGGGGTACAATGAGCAGTTCTTC. Translating it yields CSSGRAGYNEQFF.

V and J are TRBV20-1 and TRBJ2-1; the D gene is possibly TRBD2 (5 bases). Germline assignment: CDR1 DFQATT and CDR2 SNEGSKA (reference sequence). Trimming shortened V by 2 bases and J by 4 bases, and 12 bases separated the two germline ends. The CDR3 spans 14 residues. CDR3 loop: CSARPPGFYNEQFF. The CDR3 DNA reads TGCAGTGCTAGACCGCCGGGGTTTTACAATGAGCAGTTCTTC.

The chain carries TRBV5-1 and TRBJ2-3; 10 bases are shared with TRBD2. Unmatched junction bases numbered 9, after V lost 6 bases and J lost 5 bases. Germline assignment: CDR1 SGHRS and CDR2 YFSETQ. The CDR3 is 15 residues long. The DNA for the CDR3 is TGCGCCAGCATCCGTGGGACTAGCGAGGGAGATACGCAGTATTTT. Residues: CASIRGTSEGDTQYF.

The V call is TRBV27, the J call TRBJ1-3, with 9 nucleotides matching TRBD1. The CDR3 runs to 13 residues. CDR1 MNHEY and CDR2 SMNVEV come from the germline V gene (reference sequence). The V and J ends lost 6 bases and 8 bases, in that order; junction bases with no gene match: 5. Here the CDR3 reads CASRRTGEDTIYF. For the CDR3, the DNA is TGTGCCAGCAGACGGACAGGGGAGGACACCATATATTTT.

This chain uses TRBV20-1 with TRBJ2-3; 9 positions match TRBD2. The CDR3 is 21 amino acids. Germline values: CDR1 DFQATT, CDR2 SNEGSKA (reference sequence). Losses at the gene ends were 6 bases for V and 2 bases for J; bases not matched to a gene: 27. The CDR3 DNA reads TGCAGTGCACGACTAGCGGAAGCCAGCGACATCCTCCCTGCGGTCACAGATACGCAGTATTTT. It codes for CSARLAEASDILPAVTDTQYF.

The genes are TRBV20-1 and TRBJ2-5; TRBD2 matches 14 bases. The V segment lost 3 bases and the J segment 5 bases; nucleotides outside the gene matches: 8. Germline V CDR1 and CDR2: DFQATT, SNEGSKA (reference sequence). There are 16 residues in the CDR3. CDR3: CSARGTSGRIGETQYF. Written as DNA, the CDR3 is TGCAGTGCTAGGGGGACTAGCGGGAGAATCGGGGAGACCCAGTACTTC.

Turning to this clonotype: This may be a read error: a much more frequent sequence differs by one nucleotide. The chain joins TRBV7-7 to TRBJ2-7; D unresolved. V lost 4 bases, J lost 0 bases, and 7 bases lay in between. Germline values: CDR1 SSHAT, CDR2 FNYEAQ (reference sequence). The CDR3 is made up of 13 amino acids. The CDR3 region has the DNA TGTGCCAGCAGCTCCGAGGACTCCTACGAGCAGTACTTC. Translated, it gives CASSSEDSYEQYF.

Concerning this clonotype: A much larger clone differs from this one at a single base, so this may be a read error. The V call is TRBV20-1, the J call TRBJ2-4; TRBD2 aligns across 10 bases. This CDR3 comprises 15 residues. Trimming cost V 6 bases and J 13 bases; bases outside gene matches: 18. The germline V gene has CDR1 DFQATT and CDR2 SNEGSKA (reference sequence). Here the CDR3 reads CSALAGGLEYNEQYF. The CDR3 nucleotides are TGCAGTGCCTTAGCGGGAGGCCTAGAGTACAATGAGCAGTACTTC.

This clonotype appeared a few times. The CDR3 is CASTRDLSNQPQHF. The CDR3 DNA reads TGTGCCAGCACTCGCGACCTGAGCAATCAGCCCCAGCATTTT. The chain links TRBV28 to TRBJ1-5; no clear D. CDR1 and CDR2 from the germline V gene are MDHEN and SYDVKM. The CDR3 is 14 amino acids. V was pared by 7 bases and J by 1 base, with 11 bases between.

The chain uses TRBV10-3 and TRBJ2-3; 16 nucleotides agree with TRBD2. Germline CDR1 ENHRY, CDR2 SYGVKD. The CDR3 has 19 residues. V lost 3 bases to trimming and J lost 2 bases; unmatched junction nucleotides: 8. The CDR3 protein is CAISDSGTSGGADTDTQYF. DNA for the CDR3: TGTGCCATCAGTGACTCCGGGACTAGCGGGGGGGCGGACACAGATACGCAGTATTTT.